This note documents a single T cell receptor beta chain sequence. The antigen is undetermined. The sample comes from a study of OX40 agonist ivuxolimab in advanced cancers. Study-wide results and limits: Expanded peripheral T-cell antigen specificity went undetermined.

Sequencing used immunoSEQ multiplex PCR; TCRdb keeps in-frame clones, though not all of them. Of almost 50,000 clones detected, about 86% appear once; the ten largest clones hold approximately 6.5%. The V end was cut by 4 bases, the J end by 3 bases, with 13 bases between. The CDR3 is 15 residues long. Germline V gene sequence: CDR1 SGDLS, CDR2 YYNGEE. The sequence was obtained from an adult with an advanced solid tumor such as melanoma, head and neck, liver or kidney cancer. The sample here was CD4+ or CD8+ T cells sorted from blood, taken in a trial of the OX40 agonist ivuxolimab. The gene calls are TRBV9 and TRBJ2-2, with a weak D call TRBD1 (5 bases). The CDR3 sequence is CASSSAGSDTGELFF. The CDR3, as DNA: TGTGCCAGCAGCTCGGCAGGGTCTGACACCGGGGAGCTGTTTTTT.